This T cell receptor beta chain was documented in a study of blood T cell repertoires in COVID-19. The wider study: Spain, Italy and the United States supplied samples that represented acute and convalescent COVID-19. Sample material is recorded as cDNA or gDNA derived from T cells, B-cell-depleted T cells, or PBMCs.

Authors' methods: Reference gene primer amplification gave nucleated cell count estimates. Assay: immunoSEQ multiplex PCR; the TCRdb copy retains only in-frame clones and omits some. Clone size and the V and J calls come from that table; the DNA yielded D and trimming. The table records 300,000 or so clones, roughly 84% of them present only once. This CDR3 spans 17 amino acids. The germline V gene encodes CDR1 MNHEY and CDR2 SMNVEV (reference sequence). Trimming removed 3 bases at V and 1 base at J, with 16 bases between. V gene TRBV27 combines with J gene TRBJ1-5, with a tentative D call TRBD1 (6 bases). What was sequenced was peripheral blood. The TCR originated in a man aged 50 or older with active or convalescent COVID-19. Here the CDR3 DNA reads TGTGCCAGCAGTTTCCGCGGGGGCTCAAGGAGCAATCAGCCCCAGCATTTT. Its protein is CASSFRGGSRSNQPQHF.